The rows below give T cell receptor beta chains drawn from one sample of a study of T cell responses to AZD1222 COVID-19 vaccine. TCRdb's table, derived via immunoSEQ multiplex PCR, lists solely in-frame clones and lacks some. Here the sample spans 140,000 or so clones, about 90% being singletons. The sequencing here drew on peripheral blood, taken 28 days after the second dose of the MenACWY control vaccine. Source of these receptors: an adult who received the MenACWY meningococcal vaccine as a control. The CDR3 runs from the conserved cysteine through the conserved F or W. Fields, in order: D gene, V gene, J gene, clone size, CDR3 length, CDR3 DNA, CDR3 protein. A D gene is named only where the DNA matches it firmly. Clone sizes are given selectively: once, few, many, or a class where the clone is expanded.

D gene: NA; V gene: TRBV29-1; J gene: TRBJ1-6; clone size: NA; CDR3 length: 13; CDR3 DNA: TGCAGCGCTGGTTTCTCGGACGATTCACCCCTCCACTTT; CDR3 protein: CSAGFSDDSPLHF
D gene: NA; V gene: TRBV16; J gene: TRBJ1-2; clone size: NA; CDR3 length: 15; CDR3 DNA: TGTGCCAGCAGCCCACCGGCCATGGGGGCCTATGGCTACACCTTC; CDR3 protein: CASSPPAMGAYGYTF
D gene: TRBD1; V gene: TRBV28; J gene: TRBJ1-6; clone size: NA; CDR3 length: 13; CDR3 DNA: TGTGCCAGCAGCACAGGGGGGAATTCACCCCTCCACTTT; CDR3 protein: CASSTGGNSPLHF
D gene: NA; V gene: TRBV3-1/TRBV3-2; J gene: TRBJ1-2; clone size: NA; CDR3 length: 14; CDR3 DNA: TGTGCCAGCAGCCAAGGCGGAGCTAACTATGGCTACACCTTC; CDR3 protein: CASSQGGANYGYTF
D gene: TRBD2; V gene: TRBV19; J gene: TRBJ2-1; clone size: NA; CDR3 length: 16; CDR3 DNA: TGTGCCAGTGGGGGGATTGCGGGAGGGCCCTACAATGAGCAGTTCTTC; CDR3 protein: CASGGIAGGPYNEQFF
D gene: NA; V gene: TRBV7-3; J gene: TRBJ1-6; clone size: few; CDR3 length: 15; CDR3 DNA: TGTGCCAGCAGCTTAACGAGCCAGGGCGGCTCACCCCTCCACTTT; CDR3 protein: CASSLTSQGGSPLHF
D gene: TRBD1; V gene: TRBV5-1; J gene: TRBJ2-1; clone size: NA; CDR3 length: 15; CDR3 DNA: TGCGCCAGCAGCGAAACAGGGGCGTCTCACAATGAGCAGTTCTTC; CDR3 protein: CASSETGASHNEQFF
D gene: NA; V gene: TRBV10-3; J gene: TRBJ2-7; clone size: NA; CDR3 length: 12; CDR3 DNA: TGTGCCATCGCCTCGGGATCCCACGAGCAGTACTTC; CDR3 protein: CAIASGSHEQYF
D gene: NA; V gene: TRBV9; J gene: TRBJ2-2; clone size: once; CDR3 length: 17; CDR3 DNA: TGTGCCAGCAGCGTAGGTCTTATCTCGACTCCAGGGAGGGAGCTGTTTTTT; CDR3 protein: CASSVGLISTPGRELFF
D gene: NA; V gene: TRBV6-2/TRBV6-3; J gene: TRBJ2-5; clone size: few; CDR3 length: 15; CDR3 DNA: TGTGCCAGCAGTTATATTGGGGGGCGCTCAGAGACCCAGTACTTC; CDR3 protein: CASSYIGGRSETQYF
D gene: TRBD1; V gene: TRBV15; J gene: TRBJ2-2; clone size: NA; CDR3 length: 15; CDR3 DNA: TGTGCCACCAGCAGAGAGGCAGGGGGTACCGGGGAGCTGTTTTTT; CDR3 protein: CATSREAGGTGELFF
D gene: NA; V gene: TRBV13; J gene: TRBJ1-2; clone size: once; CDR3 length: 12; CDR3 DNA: TGTGCCAGCAGACAAGCCCTAGGGGGCTACACCTTC; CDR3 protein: CASRQALGGYTF
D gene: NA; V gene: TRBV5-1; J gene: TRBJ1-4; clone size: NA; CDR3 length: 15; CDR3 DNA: TGCGCCAGCAGATCGGCAGGAGTGTCTAATGAAAAACTGTTTTTT; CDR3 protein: CASRSAGVSNEKLFF
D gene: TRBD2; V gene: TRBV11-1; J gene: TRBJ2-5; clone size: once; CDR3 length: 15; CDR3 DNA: TGTGCCAGCAGCAGCGGGGGGGCGTATCAAGAGACCCAGTACTTC; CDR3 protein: CASSSGGAYQETQYF
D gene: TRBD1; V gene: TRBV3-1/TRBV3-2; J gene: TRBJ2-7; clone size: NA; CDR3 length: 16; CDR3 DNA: TGTGCCAGCAGCCAGAGGGGACAGGGAGTTGCCTACGAGCAGTACTTC; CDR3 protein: CASSQRGQGVAYEQYF
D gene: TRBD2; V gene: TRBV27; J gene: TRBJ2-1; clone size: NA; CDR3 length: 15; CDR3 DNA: TGTGCCAGCTCCGATGGGACTAGCGCCTACAATGAGCAGTTCTTC; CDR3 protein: CASSDGTSAYNEQFF
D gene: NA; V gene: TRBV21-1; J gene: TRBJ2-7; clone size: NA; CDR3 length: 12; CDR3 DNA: TGTGCCAGCAGCATCCGGGGGCTCGAGCAGTACTTC; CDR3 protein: CASSIRGLEQYF